The clone carrying this T cell receptor beta chain was counted only a few times. This record belongs to a study of cytomegalovirus exposure and HLA in healthy donors. Study details: Researchers previously reported finding roughly 120 million unique TCR beta sequences from roughly 200 million T cells.

The PCR used 60 Vbeta and 13 Jbeta primers. Sequencing used immunoSEQ multiplex PCR; TCRdb keeps in-frame clones, though not all of them. The table lists about 170,000 clones, about 76% of them singletons. It was healthy bone marrow donors who served as donors. The CDR3 is made up of 14 amino acids. V was shortened by 5 bases and J by 5 bases, with 12 bases between the two germline ends. Germline V gives CDR1 SGHTA, CDR2 FQGTGA. The specimen sequenced was PBMCs. The rearrangement joins TRBV7-3 to TRBJ2-2, with D perhaps matching TRBD1 (5 bases). The clonotype was recovered from a young woman in good health and CMV-seropositive. CDR3 sequence (DNA): TGTGCCAGCAGCGCCCAGGGTTGGACCGGGGAGCTGTTTTTT. The encoded protein is CASSAQGWTGELFF.